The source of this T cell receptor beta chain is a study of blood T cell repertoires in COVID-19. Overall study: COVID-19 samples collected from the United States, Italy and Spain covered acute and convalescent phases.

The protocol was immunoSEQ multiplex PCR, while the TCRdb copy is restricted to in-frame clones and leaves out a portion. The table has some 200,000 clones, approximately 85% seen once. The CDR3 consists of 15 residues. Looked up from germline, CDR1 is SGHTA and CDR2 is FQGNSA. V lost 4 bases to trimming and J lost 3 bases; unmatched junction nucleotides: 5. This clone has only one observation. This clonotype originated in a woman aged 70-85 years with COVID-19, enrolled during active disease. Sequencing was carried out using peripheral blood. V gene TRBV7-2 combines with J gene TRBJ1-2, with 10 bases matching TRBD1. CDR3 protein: CASSYGQGVYYGYTF. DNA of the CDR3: TGTGCCAGCAGCTATGGACAGGGGGTTTACTATGGCTACACCTTC.